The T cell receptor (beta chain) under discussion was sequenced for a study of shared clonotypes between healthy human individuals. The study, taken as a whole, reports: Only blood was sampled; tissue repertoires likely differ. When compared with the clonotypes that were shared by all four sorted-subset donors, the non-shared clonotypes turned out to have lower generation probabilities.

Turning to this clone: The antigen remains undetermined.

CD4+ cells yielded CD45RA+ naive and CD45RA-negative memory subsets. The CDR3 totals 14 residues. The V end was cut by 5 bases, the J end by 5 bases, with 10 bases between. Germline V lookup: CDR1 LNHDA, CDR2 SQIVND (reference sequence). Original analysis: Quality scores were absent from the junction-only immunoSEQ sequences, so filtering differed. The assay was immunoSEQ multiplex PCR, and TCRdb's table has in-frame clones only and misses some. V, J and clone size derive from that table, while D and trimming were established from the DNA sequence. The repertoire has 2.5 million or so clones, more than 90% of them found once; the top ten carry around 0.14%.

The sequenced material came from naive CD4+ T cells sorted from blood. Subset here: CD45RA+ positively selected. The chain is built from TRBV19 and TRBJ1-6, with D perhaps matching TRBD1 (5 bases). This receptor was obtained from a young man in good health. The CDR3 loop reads CASSLGTDNSPLHF. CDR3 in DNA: TGTGCCAGTAGTCTCGGGACGGATAATTCACCCCTCCACTTT.